The TCR beta chain described here comes from a study of early T cells in non-severe SARS-CoV-2 infection. At the level of the study: The study sequenced bulk RNA from unsorted whole blood, with chains unpaired.

Germline CDR1 is DFQATT and CDR2 is SNEGSKA (reference sequence). The CDR3 contains 14 residues. V was trimmed by 3 bases and J by 1 base, leaving 10 bases between them. Findings of the study overall: Using VDJdb, the matching emphasized anti-spike CD8 responses while missing private and CD4 specificities.

This clonotype showed up many times. As yet, its antigen is unknown. Each single cDNA molecule received a unique molecular identifier. MiXCR, applied by TCRdb to the 5' RACE reads, yields one record per CDR3 protein. The sample records around 60,000 distinct CDR3 sequences, 10% being singletons. The sequenced sample consisted of whole blood. The V and J genes are TRBV20-1 and TRBJ2-1; D is possibly TRBD2 (6 bases). The receptor was derived from an adult who was a healthcare worker with PCR-confirmed SARS-CoV-2 infection or an uninfected control (not recorded which). The CDR3 loop is CSARSGGSYNEQFF. The CDR3 nucleotides read TGCAGTGCTAGGTCAGGAGGGTCCTACAATGAGCAGTTCTTC.